Sequencing of this T cell receptor (beta chain) was carried out in a study of CXCR3-negative and CXCR3-positive naive CD8 T cells. Study observations and caveats: The TRBV-TRBJ usage of naive CXCR3-negative and CXCR3-positive cells was similar, but that of memory cells differed. Diversity proved comparably high across both naive subsets and much lower in memory CD8+ cells.

UMI labels and 5' RACE were used to prepare the TRB cDNA libraries. TCRdb re-called the 5' RACE reads; one entry per CDR3 protein, DNA not given. The sample includes tens of thousands of distinct CDR3 sequences. Note on this clonotype: The antigen is unknown.

Germline V gives CDR1 LNHNV, CDR2 YYDKDF (reference sequence). This CDR3 region has 13 residues. The specimen was naive CXCR3- CD8+ T cells from blood. Subset indicated: CD45RO-CCR7+CD27+CD95- naive CD8+ T cells lacking CXCR3 (TNR3-). The genes are TRBV15 and TRBJ1-2; TCRdb's D call, TRBD1, is unchecked because there is no DNA. This receptor was taken from a human donor in good health. Some clones in this sample may be carry-over from other donors' samples. This CDR3 reads CATSKDRGHGYTF.